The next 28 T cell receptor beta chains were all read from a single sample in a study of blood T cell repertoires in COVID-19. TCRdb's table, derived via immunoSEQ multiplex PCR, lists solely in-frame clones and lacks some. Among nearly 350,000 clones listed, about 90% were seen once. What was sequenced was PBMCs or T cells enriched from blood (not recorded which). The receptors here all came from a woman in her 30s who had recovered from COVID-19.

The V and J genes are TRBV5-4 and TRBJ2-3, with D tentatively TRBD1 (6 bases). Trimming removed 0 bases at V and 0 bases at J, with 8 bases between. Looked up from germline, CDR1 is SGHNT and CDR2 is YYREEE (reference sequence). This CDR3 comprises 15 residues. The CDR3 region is CASSLETGSTDTQYF. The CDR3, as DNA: TGTGCCAGCAGCTTGGAGACAGGTAGCACAGATACGCAGTATTTT. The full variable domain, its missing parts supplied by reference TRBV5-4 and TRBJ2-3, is ETGVTQSPTHLIKTRGQQVTLRCSSQSGHNTVSWYQQALGQGPQFIFQYYREEENGRGNFPPRFSGLQFPNYSSELNVNALELDDSALYLCASSLETGSTDTQYFGPGTRLTVL.

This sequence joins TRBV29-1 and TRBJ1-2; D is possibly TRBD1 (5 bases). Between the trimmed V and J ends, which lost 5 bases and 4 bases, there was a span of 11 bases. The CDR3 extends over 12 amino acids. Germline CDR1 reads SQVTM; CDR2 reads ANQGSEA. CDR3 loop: CSVRGTAYGYTF. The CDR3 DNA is TGCAGCGTTCGGGGGACGGCCTATGGCTACACCTTC.

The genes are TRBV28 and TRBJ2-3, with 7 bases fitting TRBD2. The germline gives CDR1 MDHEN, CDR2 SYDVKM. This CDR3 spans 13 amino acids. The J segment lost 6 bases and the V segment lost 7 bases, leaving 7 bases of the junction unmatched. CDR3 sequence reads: CASTTAGEDTQYF. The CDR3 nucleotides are TGTGCCAGCACGACGGCGGGGGAGGATACGCAGTATTTT.

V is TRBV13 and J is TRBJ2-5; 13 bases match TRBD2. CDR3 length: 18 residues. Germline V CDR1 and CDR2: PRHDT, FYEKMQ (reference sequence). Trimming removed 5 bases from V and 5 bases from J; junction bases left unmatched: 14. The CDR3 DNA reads TGTGCCAGCAGCCTAAGGACTAGCGGGGGCCCGACAGAGGAGACCCAGTACTTC. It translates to CASSLRTSGGPTEETQYF.

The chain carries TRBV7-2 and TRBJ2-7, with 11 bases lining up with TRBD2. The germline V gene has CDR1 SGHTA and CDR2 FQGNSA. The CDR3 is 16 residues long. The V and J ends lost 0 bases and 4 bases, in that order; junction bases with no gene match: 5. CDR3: CASSLASLAGVYEQYF. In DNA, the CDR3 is TGTGCCAGCAGCTTAGCGTCACTAGCGGGGGTGTACGAGCAGTACTTC.

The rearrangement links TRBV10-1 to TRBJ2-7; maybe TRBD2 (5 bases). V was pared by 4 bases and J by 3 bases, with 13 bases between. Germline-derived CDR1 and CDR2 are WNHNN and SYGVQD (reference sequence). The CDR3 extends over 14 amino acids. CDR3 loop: CASSATGVLYEQYF. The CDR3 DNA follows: TGCGCCAGCAGTGCTACCGGGGTCCTCTACGAGCAGTACTTC.

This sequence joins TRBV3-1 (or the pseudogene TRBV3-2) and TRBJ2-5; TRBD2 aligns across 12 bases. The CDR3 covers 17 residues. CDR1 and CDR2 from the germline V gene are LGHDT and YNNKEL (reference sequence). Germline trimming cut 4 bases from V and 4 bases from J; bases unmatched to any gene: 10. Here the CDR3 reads CASSPPLAGGPVETQYF. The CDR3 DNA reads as TGTGCCAGCAGCCCCCCCCTAGCGGGGGGGCCCGTAGAGACCCAGTACTTC.

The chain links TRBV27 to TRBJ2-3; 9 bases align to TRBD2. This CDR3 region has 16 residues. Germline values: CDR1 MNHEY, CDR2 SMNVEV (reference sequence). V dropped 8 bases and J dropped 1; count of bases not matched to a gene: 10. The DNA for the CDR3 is TGTGCCAGCTCCAACCTCCGGACTAGCGGCACAGATACGCAGTATTTT. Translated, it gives CASSNLRTSGTDTQYF.

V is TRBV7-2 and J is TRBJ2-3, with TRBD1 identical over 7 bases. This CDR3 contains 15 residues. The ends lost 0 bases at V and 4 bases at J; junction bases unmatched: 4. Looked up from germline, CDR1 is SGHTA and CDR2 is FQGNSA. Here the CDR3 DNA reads TGTGCCAGCAGCTTAGCAGCGCAGGGGGCAGATACGCAGTATTTT. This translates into CASSLAAQGADTQYF.

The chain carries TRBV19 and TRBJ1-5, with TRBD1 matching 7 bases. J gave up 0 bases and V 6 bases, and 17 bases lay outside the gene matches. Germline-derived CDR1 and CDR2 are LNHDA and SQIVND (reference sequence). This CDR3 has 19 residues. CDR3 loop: CASRWANRGPVYSNQPQHF. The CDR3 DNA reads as TGTGCCAGTAGGTGGGCTAACAGGGGACCGGTCTATAGCAATCAGCCCCAGCATTTT.

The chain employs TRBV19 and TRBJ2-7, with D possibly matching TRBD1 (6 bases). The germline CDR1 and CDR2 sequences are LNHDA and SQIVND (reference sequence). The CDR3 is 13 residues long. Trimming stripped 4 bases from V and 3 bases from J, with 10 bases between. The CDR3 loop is CASSTTGDYEQYF. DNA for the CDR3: TGTGCCAGTAGTACGACAGGAGACTACGAGCAGTACTTC. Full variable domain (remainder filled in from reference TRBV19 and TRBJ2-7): DGGITQSPKYLFRKEGQNVTLSCEQNLNHDAMYWYRQDPGQGLRLIYYSQIVNDFQKGDIAEGYSVSREKKESFPLTVTSAQKNPTAFYLCASSTTGDYEQYFGPGTRLTVT.

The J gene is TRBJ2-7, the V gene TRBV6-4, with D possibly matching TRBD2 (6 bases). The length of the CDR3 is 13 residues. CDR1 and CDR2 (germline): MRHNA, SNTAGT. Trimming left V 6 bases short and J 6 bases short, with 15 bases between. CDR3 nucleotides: TGTGCCAGCAGGCGGGGCTGGCCGCTCGAGCAGTACTTC. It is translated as CASRRGWPLEQYF.

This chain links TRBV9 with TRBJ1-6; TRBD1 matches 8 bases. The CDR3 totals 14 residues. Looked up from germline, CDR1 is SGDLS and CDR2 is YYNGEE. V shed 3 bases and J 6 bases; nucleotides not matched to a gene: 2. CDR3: CASSETGGNSPLHF. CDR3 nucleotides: TGTGCCAGCAGCGAAACAGGGGGTAATTCACCCCTCCACTTT.

The CDR3 reads CASSPSRGLANEKLFF. Written as DNA, the CDR3 is TGTGCCAGCTCACCCTCCAGAGGGTTGGCTAATGAAAAACTGTTTTTT. The chain combines TRBV18 with TRBJ1-4; no clear D. CDR1 and CDR2 (germline): KGHSH, LQKENI. This CDR3 is 16 amino acids long. Trimming shortened V by 3 bases and J by 3 bases, and 14 bases separated the two germline ends.

This chain's CDR3 is CASSTVTGVRGTIYF. CDR3 nucleotides: TGTGCCAGCAGTACCGTGACAGGGGTGAGAGGCACCATATATTTT. The chain joins TRBV28 to TRBJ1-3, with 8 bases matching TRBD1. The CDR3 has 15 amino acids. Germline V CDR1 and CDR2: MDHEN, SYDVKM. The J segment lost 9 bases and the V segment lost 5 bases, leaving 12 bases of the junction unmatched.

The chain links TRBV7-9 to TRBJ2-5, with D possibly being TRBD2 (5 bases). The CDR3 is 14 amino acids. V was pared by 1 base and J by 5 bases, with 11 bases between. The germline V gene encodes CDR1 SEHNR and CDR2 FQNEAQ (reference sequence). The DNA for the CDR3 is TGTGCCAGCAGCTTAGAGGAGGATTGGGAGACCCAGTACTTC. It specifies CASSLEEDWETQYF. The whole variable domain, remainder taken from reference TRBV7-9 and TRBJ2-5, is DTGVSQNPRHKITKRGQNVTFRCDPISEHNRLYWYRQTLGQGPEFLTYFQNEAQLEKSRLLSDRFSAERPKGSFSTLEIQRTEQGDSAMYLCASSLEEDWETQYFGPGTRLLVL.

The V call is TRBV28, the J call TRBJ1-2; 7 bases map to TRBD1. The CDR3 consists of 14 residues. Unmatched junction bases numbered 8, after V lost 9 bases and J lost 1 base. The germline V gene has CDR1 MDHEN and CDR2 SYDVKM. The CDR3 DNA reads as TGTGCCAGTGCGCAGACAGGGTTTAACTATGGCTACACCTTC. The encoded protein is CASAQTGFNYGYTF.

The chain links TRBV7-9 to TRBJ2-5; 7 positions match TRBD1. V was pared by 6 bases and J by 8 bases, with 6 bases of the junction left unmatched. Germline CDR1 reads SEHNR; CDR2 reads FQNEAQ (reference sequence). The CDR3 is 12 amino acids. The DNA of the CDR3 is TGTGCCAGCAGAGTTCGACAGGGCACCCAGTACTTC. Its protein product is CASRVRQGTQYF.

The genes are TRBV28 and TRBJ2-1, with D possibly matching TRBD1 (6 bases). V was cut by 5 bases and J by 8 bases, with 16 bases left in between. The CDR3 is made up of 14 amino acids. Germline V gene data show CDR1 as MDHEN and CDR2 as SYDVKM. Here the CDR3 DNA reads TGTGCCAGCAGTCCCCCCGGACAGCTCGATGAGCAGTTCTTC. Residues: CASSPPGQLDEQFF.

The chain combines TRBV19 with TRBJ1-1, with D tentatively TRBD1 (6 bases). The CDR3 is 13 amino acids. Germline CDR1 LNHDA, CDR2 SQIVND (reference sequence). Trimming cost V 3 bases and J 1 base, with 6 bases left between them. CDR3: CASSMGQNTEAFF. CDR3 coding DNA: TGTGCCAGTAGTATGGGACAGAACACTGAAGCTTTCTTT.

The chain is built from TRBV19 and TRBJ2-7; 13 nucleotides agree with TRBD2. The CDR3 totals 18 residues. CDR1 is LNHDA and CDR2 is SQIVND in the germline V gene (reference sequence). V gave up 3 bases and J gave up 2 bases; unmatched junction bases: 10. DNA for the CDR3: TGTGCCAGTAGTATCGATGGAGGGACTAGCGGGGCCCCCTACGAGCAGTACTTC. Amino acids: CASSIDGGTSGAPYEQYF. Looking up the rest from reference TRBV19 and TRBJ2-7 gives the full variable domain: DGGITQSPKYLFRKEGQNVTLSCEQNLNHDAMYWYRQDPGQGLRLIYYSQIVNDFQKGDIAEGYSVSREKKESFPLTVTSAQKNPTAFYLCASSIDGGTSGAPYEQYFGPGTRLTVT.

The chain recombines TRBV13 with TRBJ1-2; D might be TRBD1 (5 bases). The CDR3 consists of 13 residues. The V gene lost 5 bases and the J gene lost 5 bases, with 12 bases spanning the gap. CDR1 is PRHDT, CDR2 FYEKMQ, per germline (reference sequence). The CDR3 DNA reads TGTGCCAGCAGCCCCGGGACTGGGTATGGCTACACCTTC. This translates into CASSPGTGYGYTF.

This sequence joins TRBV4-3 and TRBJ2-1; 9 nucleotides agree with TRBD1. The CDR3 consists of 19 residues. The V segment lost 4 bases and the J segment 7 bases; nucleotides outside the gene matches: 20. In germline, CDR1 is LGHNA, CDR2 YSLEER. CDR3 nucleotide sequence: TGCGCCAGCAGCCCATCCCATCCTCTTTGGGACAGGGTGGGGAATGAGCAGTTCTTC. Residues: CASSPSHPLWDRVGNEQFF.

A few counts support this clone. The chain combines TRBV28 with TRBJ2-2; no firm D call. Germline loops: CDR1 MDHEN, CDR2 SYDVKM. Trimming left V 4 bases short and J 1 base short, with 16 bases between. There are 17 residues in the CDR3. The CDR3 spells CASSWFRRRKNTGELFF. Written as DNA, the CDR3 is TGTGCCAGCAGTTGGTTTCGGCGGAGAAAGAACACCGGGGAGCTGTTTTTT.

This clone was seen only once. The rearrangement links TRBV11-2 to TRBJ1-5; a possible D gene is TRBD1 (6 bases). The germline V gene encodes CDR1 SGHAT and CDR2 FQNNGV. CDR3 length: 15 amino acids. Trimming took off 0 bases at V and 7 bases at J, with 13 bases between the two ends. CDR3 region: CASSLDPNREQPQHF. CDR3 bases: TGTGCCAGCAGCTTAGACCCAAACAGGGAACAGCCCCAGCATTTT.

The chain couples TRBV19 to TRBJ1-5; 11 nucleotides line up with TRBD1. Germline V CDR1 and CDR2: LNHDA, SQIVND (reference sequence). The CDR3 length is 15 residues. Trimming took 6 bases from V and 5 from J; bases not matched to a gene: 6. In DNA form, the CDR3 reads TGTGCCAGTAGCCAGATGGACAGGGGGCATCAGCCCCAGCATTTT. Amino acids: CASSQMDRGHQPQHF.

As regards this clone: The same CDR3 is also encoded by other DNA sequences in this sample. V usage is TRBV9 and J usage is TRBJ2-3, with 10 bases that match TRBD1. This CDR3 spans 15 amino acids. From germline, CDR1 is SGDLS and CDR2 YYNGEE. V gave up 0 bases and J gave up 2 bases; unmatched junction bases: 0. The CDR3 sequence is CASSVGQGATDTQYF. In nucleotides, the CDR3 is TGTGCCAGCAGCGTAGGACAGGGGGCCACAGATACGCAGTATTTT.

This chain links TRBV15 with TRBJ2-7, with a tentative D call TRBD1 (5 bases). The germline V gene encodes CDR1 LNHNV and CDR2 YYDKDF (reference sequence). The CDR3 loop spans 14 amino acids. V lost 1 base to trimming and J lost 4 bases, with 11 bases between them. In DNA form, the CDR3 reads TGTGCCACCAGCAGAGCGGCAGGGCAGTACGAGCAGTACTTC. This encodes CATSRAAGQYEQYF.